The present T cell receptor (beta chain) was sequenced within a study of blood T cell repertoires in COVID-19. For the study at large: Sample material is recorded as cDNA or gDNA derived from T cells, B-cell-depleted T cells, or PBMCs.

CDR3 length: 14 residues. Trimming took 6 bases from V and 2 from J, leaving 11 bases between them. Germline CDR1 is ENHRY and CDR2 is SYGVKD. Produced via immunoSEQ multiplex PCR; TCRdb's table is partial and in-frame only. In the table there are fewer than 400,000 clones, 90% to 95% of which are singletons. Up to 2 weeks before entering the study, exposed participants had met a COVID-19 case. The sequence came from a young woman who had been exposed to COVID-19. The sample taken for sequencing was PBMCs or T cells enriched from blood (not recorded which). The chain carries TRBV10-3 and TRBJ1-3, with a tentative D call TRBD1 (6 bases). The CDR3 loop reads CAIRGQLTGNTIYF. CDR3 nucleotides: TGTGCCATCAGAGGACAGCTCACTGGAAACACCATATATTTT.